This passage covers 8 T cell receptor beta chains from one sample sequenced in a study of OX40 agonist ivuxolimab in advanced cancers. The table came from immunoSEQ multiplex PCR; TCRdb's copy has only in-frame clones and leaves some out. Of 65,000 to 75,000 clones listed, around 87% are singletons. This specimen consisted of CD4+ or CD8+ T cells sorted from blood, obtained in a trial of the OX40 agonist ivuxolimab. The receptors shown here come from an adult with an advanced solid tumor such as melanoma, head and neck, liver or kidney cancer.

The chain couples TRBV2 to TRBJ1-2, with D tentatively TRBD1 (5 bases). The V gene's germline CDR1 is SNHLY and CDR2 FYNNEI. The CDR3 runs to 14 residues. The V end was cut by 2 bases, the J end by 4 bases, with 11 bases between. This CDR3 reads CASSELGGGYGYTF. In nucleotides, the CDR3 is TGTGCCAGCAGTGAATTGGGTGGGGGCTATGGCTACACCTTC. The complete variable domain, with remaining parts taken from reference TRBV2 and TRBJ1-2, reads EPEVTQTPSHQVTQMGQEVILRCVPISNHLYFYWYRQILGQKVEFLVSFYNNEISEKSEIFDDQFSVERPDGSNFTLKIRSTKLEDSAMYFCASSELGGGYGYTFGSGTRLTVV.

This chain links TRBV27 with TRBJ1-2, with a weak D call TRBD1 (5 bases). The CDR3 is made up of 16 amino acids. The V gene's germline CDR1 is MNHEY and CDR2 SMNVEV (reference sequence). V lost 7 bases to trimming and J lost 2 bases, with 20 bases between them. DNA of the CDR3: TGTGCCAGCACCACCACCGCCGGGGGACGAAACTATGGCTACACCTTC. The encoded protein is CASTTTAGGRNYGYTF.

This clone was seen more than once but under ten times. The chain links TRBV7-9 to TRBJ1-6; D is unclear. CDR1 is SEHNR, CDR2 FQNEAQ, per germline (reference sequence). The V gene lost 5 bases and the J gene lost 7 bases, with 15 bases spanning the gap. CDR3 length: 15 amino acids. The CDR3 reads CASSPSGLGNSPLHF. The CDR3, as DNA: TGTGCCAGCAGCCCTTCCGGCCTGGGGAATTCACCCCTCCACTTT.

The table lists this clone with a count of one. The chain has TRBV28 and TRBJ1-1; D remains ambiguous. The V and J ends lost 2 bases and 1 base respectively, with 11 bases between them. The germline gives CDR1 MDHEN, CDR2 SYDVKM. The CDR3 extends over 15 amino acids. In nucleotides, the CDR3 is TGTGCCAGCAGTTTAAGTGCACCCAGGAACACTGAAGCTTTCTTT. Its translation: CASSLSAPRNTEAFF.

This chain connects TRBV10-3 to TRBJ2-7, with TRBD2 matching over 8 bases. Trimming cost V 5 bases and J 0 bases; bases outside gene matches: 6. Germline V lookup: CDR1 ENHRY, CDR2 SYGVKD. This CDR3 comprises 15 residues. CDR3 bases: TGTGCCATCAGTACGGGACTAGGACCCTCCTACGAGCAGTACTTC. Protein sequence: CAISTGLGPSYEQYF.

This chain connects TRBV19 to TRBJ2-1; TRBD1 matches at 7 bases. The J segment lost 4 bases and the V segment lost 2 bases, leaving 8 bases of the junction unmatched. The length of the CDR3 is 16 residues. CDR1 is LNHDA and CDR2 is SQIVND in the germline V gene (reference sequence). The CDR3 sequence is CASSILGQRLYNEQFF. CDR3 bases: TGTGCCAGTAGTATACTGGGACAGCGTCTTTACAATGAGCAGTTCTTC. Using reference TRBV19 and TRBJ2-1 for the parts outside the CDR3, the full variable domain is DGGITQSPKYLFRKEGQNVTLSCEQNLNHDAMYWYRQDPGQGLRLIYYSQIVNDFQKGDIAEGYSVSREKKESFPLTVTSAQKNPTAFYLCASSILGQRLYNEQFFGPGTRLTVL.

On this clone: At one end the junction does not follow the germline gene, possibly because of a read error. J is TRBJ1-1 and V is TRBV6-5; D is ambiguous. This CDR3 is 12 amino acids long. CDR1 and CDR2 from the germline V gene are MNHEY and SVGAGI. The CDR3 reads CASGDSNTEAFF. In DNA, the CDR3 is TGCGCCTCCGGGGATTCGAACACTGAAGCTTTCTTT.

The chain recombines TRBV7-3 with TRBJ2-2, with 9 positions matching TRBD2. With 5 bases clipped from V and 1 base from J, the junction kept 8 bases outside the gene matches. CDR3 length: 17 amino acids. Germline V gene data show CDR1 as SGHTA and CDR2 as FQGTGA. The CDR3 DNA follows: TGTGCCAGCAGCCCCCTAGCGGGGACGGGGAACACCGGGGAGCTGTTTTTT. This codes for CASSPLAGTGNTGELFF.